This T cell receptor beta chain appears in the sequencing data of a study of cytomegalovirus exposure and HLA in healthy donors. The study's findings and limits: The majority of TCR sequences were rare, yet some public TCRs appeared in many donors. Available immune exposure information covered CMV serostatus only. The study flagged roughly 160 TCR beta chains as cytomegalovirus-associated.

Per germline, CDR1 MNHEY and CDR2 SVGAGI. J lost 7 bases, V lost 6 bases, and 9 bases had no gene match. The CDR3 contains 14 residues. A note on this clone: What it recognizes is unknown.

PCR primers comprised 60 Vbeta and 13 Jbeta primers. Clones were read by immunoSEQ multiplex PCR, and TCRdb kept only the in-frame ones, dropping some. The sample carries about 160,000 clones, roughly 89% recorded once. This chain connects TRBV6-5 to TRBJ1-3; TRBD1 aligns across 7 bases. The source of this sequence is a woman aged 25-40 years in good health and CMV-seronegative. The sequenced sample was PBMCs. The CDR3 loop is CASSPDRERNTIYF. As DNA, the CDR3 is TGTGCCAGCAGCCCAGACAGGGAGAGGAACACCATATATTTT.